These 11 T cell receptor beta chains share one sample of origin, sequenced in a study of blood T cell repertoires in COVID-19. TCRdb's copy holds only in-frame clones and misses some; the assay was immunoSEQ multiplex PCR. This sample yields under 170,000 clones, of which roughly 87% are seen a single time; around 4% belongs to the top ten. The sequencing sample was made of peripheral blood. The receptors here all came from a woman aged 60 to 75 with active or convalescent COVID-19.

This clone was seen only once. The identical CDR3 is also encoded by other nucleotide sequences in the sample. The CDR3 region has the DNA TGCGCCAGCAGCTTGGTCCCAGGGCTGAACACTGAAGCTTTCTTT. Protein: CASSLVPGLNTEAFF. J is TRBJ1-1 and V is TRBV5-1; possibly TRBD1 for D (5 bases). Germline V gene lookup returns CDR1 SGHRS and CDR2 YFSETQ. The CDR3 is 15 residues long. The V end was cut by 0 bases, the J end by 0 bases, with 9 bases between.

The chain has TRBV5-1 and TRBJ2-6; perhaps TRBD1 as D (6 bases). The CDR3 has 18 residues. CDR1 and CDR2 from the germline V gene are SGHRS and YFSETQ. The ends were cut back, 4 bases at V and 0 bases at J, with 17 bases in the middle. This CDR3 is CASSVGGRAFSGANVLTF. The CDR3 DNA reads TGCGCCAGCAGCGTTGGGGGCAGGGCCTTCTCTGGGGCCAACGTCCTGACTTTC.

This clone was counted a few times. The chain uses TRBV6-6 and TRBJ2-2, with unresolved D. The V and J ends lost 7 bases and 2 bases respectively, with 5 bases between them. The CDR3 has 12 amino acids. Germline V gives CDR1 MNHNY, CDR2 SVGAGI (reference sequence). The CDR3: CASTVNTGELFF. For the CDR3, the DNA is TGTGCCAGCACCGTAAACACCGGGGAGCTGTTTTTT.

This clone was seen only a few times. The chain is built from TRBV18 and TRBJ1-1, with 7 nucleotides matching TRBD1. Per the germline V gene, CDR1 is KGHSH and CDR2 is LQKENI. The CDR3 is 13 amino acids. V lost 3 bases and J lost 6; bases outside the gene matches: 4. The CDR3, as DNA: TGTGCCAGCTCACCTGGGACAGCCGCTGAAGCTTTCTTT. It encodes CASSPGTAAEAFF.

This chain links TRBV11-3 with TRBJ2-2; D is undetermined. This CDR3 has 12 residues. V was clipped by 0 bases and J by 7 bases, with 3 bases between them. The V gene's germline CDR1 is SGHNT and CDR2 YENEEA. CDR3 coding DNA: TGTGCCAGCAGCTTAGACGGCGGGGAGCTGTTTTTT. Residues: CASSLDGGELFF.

The V and J genes are TRBV9 and TRBJ2-4, with D possibly being TRBD1 (6 bases). Germline CDR1 SGDLS, CDR2 YYNGEE. The CDR3 is 13 residues long. V was shortened by 4 bases and J by 8 bases, with 13 bases between the two germline ends. The CDR3 loop is CASSPQSGDIQYF. CDR3 DNA: TGTGCCAGCAGCCCTCAATCAGGGGACATTCAGTACTTC.

The chain is built from TRBV12-3 or TRBV12-4 and TRBJ1-5; D not resolved. V dropped 4 bases and J dropped 6 bases, with 10 bases sitting between them. There are 13 residues in the CDR3. The CDR3, as DNA: TGTGCCAGCAGTTGGTCGAGGAGTCAGCCCCAGCATTTT. This encodes CASSWSRSQPQHF.

The CDR3 region is CASSVEGTGPTEAFF. DNA for the CDR3: TGTGCCAGCAGCGTAGAGGGGACAGGGCCCACTGAAGCTTTCTTT. The gene calls are TRBV9 and TRBJ1-1, with 9 bases aligning to TRBD1. Germline V gene lookup returns CDR1 SGDLS and CDR2 YYNGEE. This CDR3 spans 15 amino acids. The V and J ends lost 0 bases and 4 bases, in that order; junction bases with no gene match: 4.

This clone has a single count. This rearrangement joins TRBV28 to TRBJ1-1, with 7 bases aligning to TRBD1. Trimming took 7 bases from V and 5 from J; bases not matched to a gene: 7. Per the germline V gene, CDR1 is MDHEN and CDR2 is SYDVKM. This CDR3 has 13 amino acids. Here the CDR3 reads CASTRGRGTEAFF. The CDR3 DNA sequence: TGTGCCAGCACGAGGGGGCGCGGGACTGAAGCTTTCTTT.

This clone appeared a few times. For the CDR3, the DNA is TGCGCCAGCAGCCCGGGACAGGGGGGCTATGGCTACACCTTC. Encoded protein: CASSPGQGGYGYTF. The gene calls are TRBV5-1 and TRBJ1-2; TRBD1 aligns across 11 bases. The V and J ends lost 4 bases and 4 bases, in that order; junction bases with no gene match: 3. CDR1 and CDR2 from the germline V gene are SGHRS and YFSETQ. CDR3 length: 14 amino acids.

The CDR3: CASSYRRGTEAFF. The DNA of the CDR3 is TGTGCCAGCAGTTACCGGCGGGGCACTGAAGCTTTCTTT. V usage is TRBV6-5 and J usage is TRBJ1-1; D is undetermined. Germline V gene data show CDR1 as MNHEY and CDR2 as SVGAGI. The CDR3 has 13 residues. The ends were cut back, 2 bases at V and 4 bases at J, with 8 bases in the middle.